One and the same sample provided the 10 T cell receptor beta chains below, sequenced in a study of shared clonotypes between healthy human individuals. Only in-frame clones appear in the TCRdb table, and some are missing; sequencing was by immunoSEQ multiplex PCR. The top ten hold 1% to 1.5% of the sample, which has about 1,900,000 clones, about 95% seen once. Terminally differentiated effector memory CD45RA+ cells were left out of the naive CD8 fraction, which was CD45RO-negative and positively selected for CCR7. The sequencing input was naive CD8+ T cells sorted from blood. Receptors originate from a man between 18 and 29 years old in good health.

This chain joins TRBV11-2 and TRBJ2-3; D gene unclear. Germline V gene lookup returns CDR1 SGHAT and CDR2 FQNNGV. With 2 bases removed from V and 4 bases from J, the gap between germline ends came to 4 bases. The length of the CDR3 is 12 residues. CDR3 nucleotides: TGTGCCAGCAGCTTATTTGCAGATACGCAGTATTTT. It codes for CASSLFADTQYF.

On this clone: This specimen includes other DNA sequences encoding the same CDR3. V is TRBV27 and J is TRBJ1-1; weak D call: TRBD1 (6 bases). The CDR3 runs 13 residues. V dropped 9 bases and J dropped 5 bases, with 16 bases sitting between them. Germline CDR1 is MNHEY and CDR2 is SMNVEV (reference sequence). The CDR3 here is CASRLQGRTEAFF. The CDR3, as DNA: TGTGCCAGTAGACTTCAGGGGCGGACTGAAGCTTTCTTT.

This chain connects TRBV11-2 to TRBJ2-5; the D is unclear. Trimming took off 1 base at V and 2 bases at J, with 8 bases between the two ends. Germline V gene lookup returns CDR1 SGHAT and CDR2 FQNNGV. This CDR3 contains 14 residues. This CDR3 reads CASSLGQRQETQYF. The CDR3 coding sequence is TGTGCCAGCAGCTTAGGACAAAGACAAGAGACCCAGTACTTC.

The chain carries TRBV15 and TRBJ2-7; tentatively, D is TRBD1 or TRBD2 (5 bases each). Trimming left V 4 bases short and J 0 bases short, with 10 bases between. Per the germline V gene, CDR1 is LNHNV and CDR2 is YYDKDF (reference sequence). This CDR3 has 14 amino acids. The CDR3 loop reads CATSNRDGSYEQYF. In DNA form, the CDR3 reads TGTGCCACCAGCAACCGGGACGGCTCCTACGAGCAGTACTTC.

The rearrangement uses TRBV10-3 and TRBJ2-3; D perhaps matches TRBD2 (6 bases). The ends were cut back, 5 bases at V and 0 bases at J, with 9 bases in the middle. The CDR3 has 14 amino acids. Germline CDR1 ENHRY, CDR2 SYGVKD. In DNA form, the CDR3 reads TGTGCCATCAGTTCGGGGGTTAGCACAGATACGCAGTATTTT. Translating gives CAISSGVSTDTQYF.

The chain couples TRBV28 to TRBJ2-7, with TRBD1 identical over 7 bases. This CDR3 region has 15 residues. Per the germline V gene, CDR1 is MDHEN and CDR2 is SYDVKM. J gave up 3 bases and V 7 bases, and 12 bases lay outside the gene matches. The CDR3 bases are TGTGCCAGCAAAGACGCGACAGGGTTGGGCTACGAGCAGTACTTC. Its protein is CASKDATGLGYEQYF. Full variable domain (outside the CDR3, taken from reference TRBV28 and TRBJ2-7): DVKVTQSSRYLVKRTGEKVFLECVQDMDHENMFWYRQDPGLGLRLIYFSYDVKMKEKGDIPEGYSVSREKKERFSLILESASTNQTSMYLCASKDATGLGYEQYFGPGTRLTVT.

The V and J genes are TRBV7-9 and TRBJ1-1; no reliable D call. The CDR3 is 15 residues long. Germline V CDR1 and CDR2: SEHNR, FQNEAQ (reference sequence). The germline V and J ends were trimmed by 1 base and 3 bases, with 12 bases remaining between them. The CDR3 region is CASSLVTTWDTEAFF. The CDR3 nucleotides are TGTGCCAGCAGCTTAGTAACGACATGGGACACTGAAGCTTTCTTT.

Remarks on this clone: The sample carries other DNA sequences with the same CDR3. The V call is TRBV5-6, the J call TRBJ2-7, with D hard to call. V was cut by 0 bases and J by 0 bases, with 7 bases left in between. Germline CDR1 SGHDT, CDR2 YYEEEE. The CDR3 covers 14 residues. The CDR3 coding sequence is TGTGCCAGCAGCTTGGATCGAAGCTCCTACGAGCAGTACTTC. Its protein product is CASSLDRSSYEQYF.

V is TRBV7-8 and J is TRBJ2-7, with D hard to call. The germline V gene has CDR1 SGHVS and CDR2 FQNEAQ. Trimming cost V 3 bases and J 2 bases, with 11 bases left between them. This CDR3 region has 14 residues. This CDR3 is CASSLVSLAYEQYF. Here the CDR3 DNA reads TGTGCCAGCAGCTTGGTCAGCCTAGCCTACGAGCAGTACTTC. The whole variable domain, filled in from reference TRBV7-8 and TRBJ2-7, reads GAGVSQSPRYKVAKRGQDVALRCDPISGHVSLFWYQQALGQGPEFLTYFQNEAQLDKSGLPSDRFFAERPEGSVSTLKIQRTQQEDSAVYLCASSLVSLAYEQYFGPGTRLTVT.

In its sample, this clone was seen once. V and J are TRBV10-3 and TRBJ2-5; D gene unclear. Germline assignment: CDR1 ENHRY and CDR2 SYGVKD. This CDR3 region has 13 residues. Trimming removed 2 bases at V and 5 bases at J, with 9 bases between. CDR3 nucleotide sequence: TGTGCCATCAGTGAGAACCCGGCGGAGACCCAGTACTTC. Translation: CAISENPAETQYF.